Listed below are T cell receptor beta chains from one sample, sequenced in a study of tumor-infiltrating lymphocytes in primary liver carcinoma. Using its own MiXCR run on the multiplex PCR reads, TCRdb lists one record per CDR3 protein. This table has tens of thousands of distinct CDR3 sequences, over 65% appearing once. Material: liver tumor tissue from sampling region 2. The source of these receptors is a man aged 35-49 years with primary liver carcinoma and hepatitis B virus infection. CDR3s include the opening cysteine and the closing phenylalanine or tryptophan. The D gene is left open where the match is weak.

CDR3: CSVGPASHQETQYF; D: -; V: TRBV29-1
CDR3: CGVEKGSNEKLFF; D: -; V: TRBV29-1
CDR3: CASRDTHNEQYF; D: -; V: TRBV6-2/TRBV6-3
CDR3: CASNQDETGTYYGYSF; D: TRBD1; V: TRBV4-1
CDR3: CSARGPAKETHYF; D: -; V: TRBV20-1
CDR3: CASRRRENTEAFF; D: -; V: TRBV6-6
CDR3: CASNQEDRAGNTIYF; D: TRBD1; V: TRBV4-1
CDR3: CASPKEAPNGQYF; D: -; V: TRBV11-2
CDR3: CGGGQAVYNEQFF; D: TRBD1; V: TRBV29-1
CDR3: CNVEVQAEVSYGYTF; D: -; V: TRBV29-1
CDR3: CASSPSRGPAGGRYNEQFF; D: TRBD2; V: TRBV4-1
CDR3: CASSFASYNEQFF; D: -; V: TRBV11-3
CDR3: CASSYNRAYTDTQYF; D: -; V: TRBV5-6
CDR3: CASGYRSTKETQYF; D: -; V: TRBV6-5
CDR3: CNVDGLAGVNEQFF; D: TRBD2; V: TRBV29-1
CDR3: CASSLLSGIVHKQYF; D: TRBD2; V: TRBV5-6
CDR3: CADSLRRQGRQETQYF; D: -; V: TRBV5-5
CDR3: CASILVTRSYEQYF; D: -; V: TRBV12-3/TRBV12-4
CDR3: CASTLEAGGGTDTQYF; D: TRBD2; V: TRBV7-9
CDR3: CANSFRLAGDFNEQFF; D: TRBD2; V: TRBV11-2
CDR3: CANSQPWGLADYNELFF; D: TRBD2; V: TRBV4-1
CDR3: CASSLGQGSYF; D: TRBD1; V: TRBV13
CDR3: CSVEVDGAHYGYTF; D: -; V: TRBV29-1
CDR3: CASSRPGTEAFF; D: -; V: TRBV4-1
CDR3: CASSSAAYVGGETQYF; D: -; V: TRBV5-4
CDR3: CSVTGQGPGVAFF; D: TRBD1; V: TRBV29-1
CDR3: CASSESTGGERFF; D: -; V: TRBV6-4
CDR3: CANSLSELASQYF; D: -; V: TRBV11-2
CDR3: CTSGRQEGDNEQFF; D: -; V: TRBV12-3/TRBV12-4
CDR3: CASSSDREETQYF; D: -; V: TRBV7-3
CDR3: CASSQNSYNEQFF; D: -; V: TRBV14
CDR3: CSVGGGAAETQYF; D: -; V: TRBV29-1
CDR3: CANSSTTGRNSALHF; D: TRBD1; V: TRBV12-3/TRBV12-4
CDR3: CASSGSSCYAYEQYF; D: -; V: TRBV10-2
CDR3: CASSLQAGGYPGANVLTF; D: TRBD1; V: TRBV5-1
CDR3: CASSFAGTGPADSSYEQYF; D: -; V: TRBV28
CDR3: CASSGLATNTGELFF; D: -; V: TRBV2
CDR3: CASSYSAGDVQYF; D: TRBD2; V: TRBV6-6
CDR3: CTSRSNYEQYF; D: -; V: TRBV10-2
CDR3: CSVGVGANTGELFF; D: -; V: TRBV29-1
CDR3: CASKSVTGNGYTF; D: TRBD1; V: TRBV12-3/TRBV12-4
CDR3: CANSQGFSGSSYGQYF; D: -; V: TRBV4-1
CDR3: CASSLDIGLAIAEPFF; D: TRBD2; V: TRBV11-2